The 4 T cell receptor beta chains below come from one sample, sequenced in a study of identical twins. MiXCR, run by TCRdb on the 5' RACE reads, gives a single entry per CDR3 protein. The data show 450,000 to 500,000 distinct CDR3 sequences, with roughly an eighth seen just once and about 1% held by the top ten. The sample also formed part of further work on yellow fever vaccine responses in identical twins.

The sequenced sample was CD4+ T cells sorted from blood. These receptors all stem from a woman younger than 35 in good health.

There are a few counts of this clonotype. This chain links TRBV10-3 with TRBJ2-7; TRBD2 matches 10 bases. The CDR3 has 14 amino acids. V was clipped by 6 bases and J by 0 bases; unmatched bases: 2. Looked up from germline, CDR1 is ENHRY and CDR2 is SYGVKD. CDR3 bases: TGTGCCATCAGCGTAGCGGGGGGCTCCTACGAGCAGTACTTC. Translating it yields CAISVAGGSYEQYF.

This clonotype came up many times. CDR3 residues: CASSFGSGALDTQYF. The DNA of the CDR3 is TGTGCCAGCAGTTTTGGTTCCGGGGCATTAGATACGCAGTATTTT. This chain links TRBV12-3 or TRBV12-4 with TRBJ2-3; perhaps D is TRBD1 or TRBD2 (5 bases each). The CDR3 length is 15 residues. The V end was cut by 3 bases, the J end by 5 bases, with 15 bases between.

This clonotype occurred a few times. The chain is built from TRBV6-1 and TRBJ2-5, with 7 bases fitting TRBD1. The length of the CDR3 is 17 residues. The germline V gene encodes CDR1 MNHNS and CDR2 SASEGT. Trimming at V came to 7 bases and at J to 3 bases, leaving 17 bases not matched to a gene. The CDR3 reads CASNHLTPNDREETQYF. CDR3 in DNA: TGTGCCAGCAATCACCTGACCCCAAACGACAGGGAAGAGACCCAGTACTTC.

The V and J genes are TRBV5-1 and TRBJ2-1; 9 bases are a match to TRBD1. This CDR3 has 15 amino acids. J gave up 4 bases and V 5 bases, and 7 bases lay outside the gene matches. CDR1 and CDR2 from the germline V gene are SGHRS and YFSETQ. The CDR3, as DNA: TGCGCCAGCAGAGTAGAGGACAGGGGTTACAATGAGCAGTTCTTC. Its translation is CASRVEDRGYNEQFF.